The T cell receptor beta chain under discussion was sequenced for a study of beta chain features in type 1 diabetes. Findings and limits, study-wide: Naive, central memory and Treg TCRB repertoires seemed to resemble each other more closely in patients than they did in healthy donors. All four CD4+ subsets from Type 1 diabetes patients carried moderately but significantly shorter TCRB CDR3s.

The table lists this clone with many counts. Antigen: not known. The sequenced template was cDNA made from the entire isolated RNA. The table came from immunoSEQ multiplex PCR; TCRdb's copy has only in-frame clones and leaves some out. The data show 100,000 to 150,000 clones, roughly a sixth seen once. This CDR3 comprises 16 residues. Per the germline V gene, CDR1 is SGHTA and CDR2 is FQGNSA. V lost 5 bases and J lost 5; bases outside the gene matches: 8. Sequencing was carried out using central memory CD4+ T cells from blood. The chain has TRBV7-2 and TRBJ2-7, with TRBD2 identical over 14 bases. The clonotype was recovered from a man in his late teens or twenties with type 1 diabetes. Written as DNA, the CDR3 is TGTGCCAGCAGCGAGACTAGCGGGAGGGCCCTTGACGAGCAGTACTTC. It translates to CASSETSGRALDEQYF.